The rows below give T cell receptor beta chains drawn from one sample of a study of cytomegalovirus exposure and HLA in healthy donors. Generated by immunoSEQ multiplex PCR, the TCRdb table keeps only in-frame clones and is missing some. The sample shows roughly 140,000 clones, 79% of them seen only once. Sequenced input: PBMCs. These receptors all stem from a woman aged 40-49 years in good health and CMV-seropositive. Each CDR3 is given with its conserved first and last residue. The order of the fields is J gene, V gene, D gene, clone size, CDR3 length, CDR3 DNA, CDR3 protein. The D gene is left open where the match is weak. The size field is filled for only some rows; it gives once, few, many or a size class.

TRBJ1-4 TRBV30 . . 13 TGTGCCTGGAGTGTACAGGGAACTGAAAAACTGTTTTTT CAWSVQGTEKLFF
TRBJ2-2 TRBV9 TRBD2 . 14 TGTGCCAGCAGTCTTCGGGGGGGCGCCGGGGAGCTGTTTTTT CASSLRGGAGELFF
TRBJ2-7 TRBV5-5 . . 15 TGTGCCAGCACCGCTTGGGTGGGGGGAACCTACGAGCAGTACTTC CASTAWVGGTYEQYF
TRBJ1-3 TRBV9 . . 15 TGTGCCAGCAGCGTAGCCCCGGGGGCTGGAAACACCATATATTTT CASSVAPGAGNTIYF
TRBJ2-3 TRBV2 TRBD2 . 16 TGTGCCAGCAGTGCCCTAGCGGGGGGGGGCACAGATACGCAGTATTTT CASSALAGGGTDTQYF
TRBJ1-2 TRBV9 TRBD1 . 17 TGTGCCAGCAGCGTAGGGAGGGGGCAGGTTCTGAACTATGGCTACACCTTC CASSVGRGQVLNYGYTF
TRBJ2-2 TRBV5-6 TRBD1 . 17 TGTGCCAGCAGGCCCGGCCAGGGACAGCCCCTCACCGGGGAGCTGTTTTTT CASRPGQGQPLTGELFF
TRBJ2-6 TRBV9 . once 15 TGTGCCAGCAGCGTCGTAGACTCTGGGGCCAACGTCCTGACTTTC CASSVVDSGANVLTF
TRBJ1-1 TRBV6-6 . . 13 TGTGCCAGCAGGTCACGGGTGAGCACTGAAGCTTTCTTT CASRSRVSTEAFF
TRBJ1-2 TRBV14 TRBD1 . 15 TGTGCCAGCAGGGGGGACAGCCTAAACCCCTATGGCTACACCTTC CASRGDSLNPYGYTF
TRBJ1-5 TRBV7-9 TRBD1 . 16 TGTTCCAGCAGCTTAACAACAGGGGTTAGCAATCAGCCCCAGCATTTT CSSSLTTGVSNQPQHF
TRBJ1-4 TRBV6-1 . . 12 TGTGCCAGCAGGGTGCGGAATGAAAAACTGTTTTTT CASRVRNEKLFF
TRBJ2-7 TRBV5-1 . . 13 TGCGCCAGCAGCAATGGTGGAGTTGACGAGCAGTACTTC CASSNGGVDEQYF